A selection of T cell receptor beta chains follows, all from one sample in a study of blood T cell repertoires in COVID-19. Data came from immunoSEQ multiplex PCR; TCRdb stores just in-frame clones and leaves some out. The data show 150,000 to 200,000 clones, 70% to 90% seen once. The sample consisted of peripheral blood. The receptors originated from a woman aged 60-70 years with COVID-19, enrolled during active disease. CDR3s leave out the opening cysteine and the closing phenylalanine or tryptophan. A D gene is named only where the DNA matches it firmly.

d_call,j_call,cdr3_length,v_call,cdr3_aa
.,TRBJ2-7,11,TRBV28,ASSFHEGGGQY
.,TRBJ1-2,12,TRBV19,ASRLQGSNYGYT
.,TRBJ2-7,13,TRBV18,ASSPGATSSYEQY
.,TRBJ1-3,11,TRBV6-5,ASSNVQGNTIY
TRBD1,TRBJ1-5,13,TRBV18,ASSSDRAYNQPQH
.,TRBJ2-6,11,TRBV6-5,ASTTSGANVLT
.,TRBJ1-6,11,TRBV18,ASSPLLNSPLH
TRBD1,TRBJ1-6,11,TRBV30,AWGTGGGSPLH
.,TRBJ2-3,13,TRBV27,ASSLGGSRTDTQY
TRBD2,TRBJ2-7,14,TRBV6-1,ASSEGSSGIPHEQY
TRBD1,TRBJ1-2,11,TRBV28,ASSLDRVYGYT
TRBD1,TRBJ1-2,13,TRBV28,ASSPPGQGAFGYT
TRBD2,TRBJ2-5,16,TRBV3-1/TRBV3-2,ASSLGGAGLAGGETQY
.,TRBJ1-5,15,TRBV7-2,ASSLATPHGFNQPQH
.,TRBJ1-1,14,TRBV14,ASSQGSRGLNTEAF
TRBD2,TRBJ2-3,14,TRBV11-3,ASSPPGGGGADTQY
TRBD2,TRBJ2-1,12,TRBV10-1,ASSSSGRGNEQF
TRBD1,TRBJ1-5,15,TRBV4-1,ASSLSADLQGTRPQH
.,TRBJ1-3,10,TRBV5-1,ASSPAGNTIY